Each of the 30 T cell receptor beta chains below was sequenced from the same sample in a study of control samples from healthy donors and cancer patients. Clones were sequenced by immunoSEQ multiplex PCR, and TCRdb holds only the in-frame ones, with some missing. The data contain over 60,000 clones, 85% to 90% of them singletons. Source material: PBMCs. These receptors came from a woman in her sixties with head and neck cancer.

The V and J genes are TRBV11-2 and TRBJ2-4, with 8 bases fitting TRBD1. This CDR3 is 14 amino acids long. Trimming cost V 2 bases and J 6 bases; bases outside gene matches: 3. Germline CDR1 reads SGHAT; CDR2 reads FQNNGV. CDR3: CASSLRQGINIQYF. CDR3 in DNA: TGTGCCAGCAGCTTACGACAGGGGATAAACATTCAGTACTTC.

The chain couples TRBV18 to TRBJ1-4; the D is unclear. The CDR3 totals 15 residues. Per the germline V gene, CDR1 is KGHSH and CDR2 is LQKENI. Trimming took off 2 bases at V and 4 bases at J, with 11 bases between the two ends. As DNA, the CDR3 is TGTGCCAGCTCACCAGAAAGACGTAGTAATGAAAAACTGTTTTTT. Amino acid sequence: CASSPERRSNEKLFF.

This chain connects TRBV18 to TRBJ2-2; TRBD1 or TRBD2 may be the D gene (7 bases each). CDR1 is KGHSH, CDR2 LQKENI, per germline. V was shortened by 4 bases and J by 6 bases, with 21 bases between the two germline ends. The length of the CDR3 is 17 residues. The CDR3 region is CASSLGTAKAGPGELFF. The DNA for the CDR3 is TGTGCCAGCTCACTAGGGACAGCTAAAGCGGGACCCGGGGAGCTGTTTTTT.

The chain uses TRBV2 and TRBJ2-7, with TRBD2 as a possible D gene (5 bases). The ends were cut back, 8 bases at V and 5 bases at J, with 22 bases in the middle. The CDR3 spans 15 residues. Germline values: CDR1 SNHLY, CDR2 FYNNEI. The CDR3 nucleotides are TGTGCCAGCTGGACCCCGGACTGGGTCAAGGACGAGCAGTACTTC. Its translation is CASWTPDWVKDEQYF. Using reference TRBV2 and TRBJ2-7 for the parts outside the CDR3, the full variable domain is EPEVTQTPSHQVTQMGQEVILRCVPISNHLYFYWYRQILGQKVEFLVSFYNNEISEKSEIFDDQFSVERPDGSNFTLKIRSTKLEDSAMYFCASWTPDWVKDEQYFGPGTRLTVT.

The gene calls are TRBV3-1 (or the pseudogene TRBV3-2) and TRBJ2-7; the D gene is possibly TRBD2 (6 bases). The CDR3 length is 13 residues. Looked up from germline, CDR1 is LGHDT and CDR2 is YNNKEL (reference sequence). Trimming shortened V by 5 bases and J by 6 bases, and 14 bases separated the two germline ends. For the CDR3, the DNA is TGTGCCAGCAGCGGAAGGAGGGATTCCGAGCAGTACTTC. The encoded protein is CASSGRRDSEQYF.

V gene TRBV24-1 combines with J gene TRBJ2-2; D possibly corresponds to TRBD2 (5 bases). The ends were cut back, 0 bases at V and 6 bases at J, with 13 bases in the middle. Germline loops: CDR1 KGHDR, CDR2 SFDVKD. The CDR3 is 16 amino acids. This CDR3 reads CATSDLNIGSPGELFF. The CDR3 bases are TGTGCCACCAGTGATTTGAATATTGGGAGTCCCGGGGAGCTGTTTTTT.

The rearrangement uses TRBV7-2 and TRBJ1-2; D may be TRBD1 (6 bases). CDR3 length: 17 residues. Germline CDR1 is SGHTA and CDR2 is FQGNSA. Trimming took off 1 base at V and 4 bases at J, with 19 bases between the two ends. The CDR3 protein is CASSLEGAQQGLYGYTF. The CDR3 bases are TGTGCCAGCAGCTTAGAAGGGGCCCAACAGGGACTCTATGGCTACACCTTC.

The rearrangement links TRBV10-3 to TRBJ2-2, with 9 bases identical to TRBD1. This CDR3 has 17 amino acids. Trimming cost V 1 base and J 1 base; bases outside gene matches: 4. Per germline, CDR1 ENHRY and CDR2 SYGVKD. CDR3 protein: CAISELDRGGNTGELFF. The CDR3 DNA is TGTGCCATCAGTGAGTTAGACAGGGGGGGGAACACCGGGGAGCTGTTTTTT.

The chain links TRBV7-9 to TRBJ2-1; no reliable D call. From germline, CDR1 is SEHNR and CDR2 FQNEAQ (reference sequence). The CDR3 loop spans 12 amino acids. The V gene lost 4 bases and the J gene lost 6 bases, with 7 bases spanning the gap. DNA for the CDR3: TGTGCCAGCAGCTCCCCCGTCAATGAGCAGTTCTTC. As protein: CASSSPVNEQFF.

The chain recombines TRBV2 with TRBJ2-1, with unresolved D. V was cut by 4 bases and J by 2 bases, with 9 bases left in between. The CDR3 runs to 14 residues. The germline V gene encodes CDR1 SNHLY and CDR2 FYNNEI. As DNA, the CDR3 is TGTGCCAGCAGTGTCCGGACCGCCTACAATGAGCAGTTCTTC. It codes for CASSVRTAYNEQFF.

V and J are TRBV19 and TRBJ2-1, with D possibly TRBD2 on 5 matching bases. Trimming took off 2 bases at V and 7 bases at J, with 9 bases between the two ends. Germline V gives CDR1 LNHDA, CDR2 SQIVND (reference sequence). This CDR3 is 13 amino acids long. The DNA for the CDR3 is TGTGCCAGTAGTATAACTGAGCGGAATGAGCAGTTCTTC. Translation gives CASSITERNEQFF.

CDR3 protein: CASSFTSGTPAGELFF. As DNA, the CDR3 is TGTGCCAGCAGTTTCACTAGCGGGACCCCTGCCGGGGAGCTGTTTTTT. The chain carries TRBV6-5 and TRBJ2-2; 10 bases are a match to TRBD2. After removal of 4 bases from V and 6 bases from J, the junction contained 8 bases not matched to a gene. The CDR3 runs to 16 residues. Per germline, CDR1 MNHEY and CDR2 SVGAGI.

The chain has TRBV5-1 and TRBJ2-2, with D maybe TRBD1 (6 bases). The CDR3 is 16 residues long. Trimming removed 1 base from V and 3 bases from J, with 13 bases in between. Germline CDR1 is SGHRS and CDR2 is YFSETQ. CDR3 nucleotides: TGCGCCAGCAGCTTGTTAACAGGGCTGCACACCGGGGAGCTGTTTTTT. It specifies CASSLLTGLHTGELFF.

The chain joins TRBV19 to TRBJ2-1; the match to TRBD2 covers 7 bases. Germline trimming cut 7 bases from V and 6 bases from J; bases unmatched to any gene: 0. This CDR3 is 11 amino acids long. Per the germline V gene, CDR1 is LNHDA and CDR2 is SQIVND (reference sequence). CDR3 nucleotides: TGTGCCAGTAAGCGGGGCAATGAGCAGTTCTTC. It translates to CASKRGNEQFF.

This sequence joins TRBV2 and TRBJ2-7; 9 bases align to TRBD1. Germline V gene data show CDR1 as SNHLY and CDR2 as FYNNEI. V was clipped by 8 bases and J by 4 bases; unmatched bases: 9. The CDR3 is made up of 14 amino acids. The CDR3 DNA reads as TGTGCCAGCTGTTTAGAACAGGGGGCATACGAGCAGTACTTC. Its translation is CASCLEQGAYEQYF.

J is TRBJ2-1 and V is TRBV10-2; 10 positions match TRBD2. The CDR3 consists of 15 residues. V lost 8 bases and J lost 8; bases outside the gene matches: 12. From germline, CDR1 is WSHSY and CDR2 SAAADI. The CDR3 DNA sequence: TGCGCCAGCTCAAAAGGTACTAGCGGGACCTATGAGCAGTTCTTC. Encoded protein: CASSKGTSGTYEQFF.

Concerning this clone: The sample carries other DNA sequences with the same CDR3. This sequence joins TRBV12-3 or TRBV12-4 and TRBJ1-2; D remains ambiguous. This CDR3 comprises 11 residues. Trimming shortened V by 7 bases and J by 2 bases, and 5 bases separated the two germline ends. The CDR3 reads CASTSNYGYTF. In DNA form, the CDR3 reads TGTGCCAGCACCTCGAACTATGGCTACACCTTC.

The chain uses TRBV30 and TRBJ1-5, with D uncertain. V gave up 0 bases and J gave up 0 bases, with 18 bases separating them. This CDR3 comprises 18 residues. Per the germline V gene, CDR1 is GTSNPN and CDR2 is SVGIG (reference sequence). CDR3 in amino acids: CAWSVVQEFRLSNQPQHF. Written as DNA, the CDR3 is TGTGCCTGGAGTGTTGTTCAGGAGTTTCGCCTTAGCAATCAGCCCCAGCATTTT.

This sequence joins TRBV10-3 and TRBJ2-6, with TRBD2 matching over 14 bases. Trimming cost V 6 bases and J 0 bases; bases outside gene matches: 10. Germline lookup yields CDR1 ENHRY and CDR2 SYGVKD. CDR3 size: 20 residues. CDR3 nucleotides: TGTGCCATCAGGATGGGGACTAGCGGGGGTGTTTACTCTGGGGCCAACGTCCTGACTTTC. It codes for CAIRMGTSGGVYSGANVLTF.

The J gene is TRBJ2-1, the V gene TRBV5-6, with 8 bases fitting TRBD2. With 0 bases clipped from V and 7 bases from J, the junction kept 6 bases outside the gene matches. This CDR3 is built from 15 residues. The V gene's germline CDR1 is SGHDT and CDR2 YYEEEE. The CDR3 spells CASSLEVAGLNEQFF. CDR3 in DNA: TGTGCCAGCAGCTTGGAGGTAGCGGGGCTTAATGAGCAGTTCTTC.

The chain is built from TRBV7-8 and TRBJ2-1, with D perhaps matching TRBD2 (5 bases). V was trimmed by 3 bases and J by 10 bases, leaving 13 bases between them. There are 13 residues in the CDR3. Germline V gives CDR1 SGHVS, CDR2 FQNEAQ. The CDR3 coding sequence is TGTGCCAGCAGCTTTGGAACAGAGGGAGAGCAGTTCTTC. This gives the protein CASSFGTEGEQFF.

The genes are TRBV5-6 and TRBJ2-7; TRBD2 matches at 8 bases. The ends lost 0 bases at V and 3 bases at J; junction bases unmatched: 5. This CDR3 has 15 residues. Germline CDR1 SGHDT, CDR2 YYEEEE. This CDR3 is CASSLGLAGGYEQYF. DNA of the CDR3: TGTGCCAGCAGCTTGGGCCTAGCGGGTGGCTACGAGCAGTACTTC.

A single count supports this clone. This rearrangement joins TRBV2 to TRBJ1-6; 8 nucleotides agree with TRBD1. The trim removed 5 bases at V and 9 bases at J, leaving 9 bases unmatched. The CDR3 runs 15 residues. The germline V gene encodes CDR1 SNHLY and CDR2 FYNNEI. The CDR3 here is CASSSGQGDISPLHF. CDR3 nucleotides: TGTGCCAGCAGTTCCGGACAGGGCGACATTTCACCCCTCCACTTT.

The chain uses TRBV2 and TRBJ2-5; D might be TRBD1 (6 bases). The CDR3 contains 16 residues. Per the germline V gene, CDR1 is SNHLY and CDR2 is FYNNEI. V was shortened by 1 base and J by 5 bases, with 17 bases between the two germline ends. In DNA, the CDR3 is TGTGCCAGCAGTGAAGGGCAGGGGCCGTCCTTGGAGACCCAGTACTTC. It specifies CASSEGQGPSLETQYF. The complete variable domain, with remaining parts taken from reference TRBV2 and TRBJ2-5, reads EPEVTQTPSHQVTQMGQEVILRCVPISNHLYFYWYRQILGQKVEFLVSFYNNEISEKSEIFDDQFSVERPDGSNFTLKIRSTKLEDSAMYFCASSEGQGPSLETQYFGPGTRLLVL.

About this clone itself: Other DNA sequences in the sample encode the same CDR3. This chain links TRBV3-1 (or the pseudogene TRBV3-2) with TRBJ1-1; TRBD1 agrees at 8 bases. CDR1 is LGHDT, CDR2 YNNKEL, per germline (reference sequence). This CDR3 is 13 amino acids long. Germline trimming cut 1 base from V and 9 bases from J; bases unmatched to any gene: 4. This CDR3 reads CASSQGDRRKAFF. The CDR3 region has the DNA TGTGCCAGCAGCCAAGGGGACAGGCGGAAAGCTTTCTTT.

V and J are TRBV4-2 and TRBJ1-1; no definite D call. Germline lookup yields CDR1 LGHNA and CDR2 YNFKEQ. The CDR3 is 16 residues long. The ends were cut back, 1 base at V and 1 base at J, with 13 bases in the middle. CDR3 amino acids: CASSQVRGLKNTEAFF. In nucleotides, the CDR3 is TGTGCCAGCAGCCAAGTCAGAGGCCTTAAGAACACTGAAGCTTTCTTT.

The V gene is TRBV19, the J gene TRBJ1-4; D remains ambiguous. The CDR3 contains 17 residues. The germline V and J ends were trimmed by 7 bases and 0 bases, with 18 bases remaining between them. Germline-derived CDR1 and CDR2 are LNHDA and SQIVND (reference sequence). The CDR3 nucleotides read TGTGCCAGTAAGCAGCAAAAGTTTGCGACAACTAATGAAAAACTGTTTTTT. This codes for CASKQQKFATTNEKLFF.

Only one count was recorded for this clone. CDR3 DNA sequence: TGTGCCAGTAGTAACTACGAGCAGTACTTC. Protein sequence: CASSNYEQYF. The chain uses TRBV19 and TRBJ2-7; D is unresolved. Per germline, CDR1 LNHDA and CDR2 SQIVND (reference sequence). This CDR3 spans 10 amino acids. Trimming stripped 4 bases from V and 3 bases from J, with 1 base between.

The V call is TRBV7-2, the J call TRBJ1-6, with 7 bases lining up with TRBD1. Trimming removed 5 bases from V and 1 base from J; junction bases left unmatched: 8. This CDR3 is 17 amino acids long. Germline values: CDR1 SGHTA, CDR2 FQGNSA. The DNA for the CDR3 is TGTGCCAGCAGCATCCACCTGACAGGGTCCTATAATTCACCCCTCCACTTT. This codes for CASSIHLTGSYNSPLHF.

This clone appeared a single time. The chain links TRBV11-2 to TRBJ2-7, with a weak D call TRBD2 (5 bases). CDR3 length: 15 amino acids. The V end was cut by 1 base, the J end by 2 bases, with 12 bases between. The germline V gene encodes CDR1 SGHAT and CDR2 FQNNGV. The CDR3 nucleotides are TGTGCCAGCAGCTTAGTACCGGGATTACCCTACGAGCAGTACTTC. Translating gives CASSLVPGLPYEQYF.